Sequencing of this T cell receptor beta chain was carried out in a study of T-cell reconstitution after alpha-beta-depleted transplantation in children. Regarding the study as a whole: Some patients' high day-60 TCRbeta diversity was attributed to recipient cells surviving conditioning. Counts and diversity of T cells one year after transplant came mostly from newly produced T cells.

The V gene's germline CDR1 is SNHLY and CDR2 FYNNEI. The CDR3 has 15 amino acids. V was trimmed by 4 bases and J by 2 bases, leaving 12 bases between them. This clonotype was picked up a small number of times. Antigen unknown. Preparing the TCRbeta library involved the use of unique molecular identifiers. TCRdb re-called the PCR reads through MiXCR, storing one row per CDR3 protein. The data hold about 1,000,000 distinct CDR3 sequences, with about 29% observed a single time. This TCR was sampled from a boy in the first two years of life who had a stem cell transplant for SCID, so the T cells may come from the graft donor. The rearrangement uses TRBV2 and TRBJ2-1, with D tentatively TRBD1 or TRBD2 (5 bases each). The source material was PBMCs, mostly from graft donor cells, sampled 360 days after TCRalphabeta/CD19-depleted stem cell transplant. CDR3 protein: CASSGGRRAYNEQFF. The CDR3 DNA reads TGTGCCAGCAGTGGGGGACGTCGGGCCTACAATGAGCAGTTCTTC. Full variable domain (remainder filled in from reference TRBV2 and TRBJ2-1): EPEVTQTPSHQVTQMGQEVILRCVPISNHLYFYWYRQILGQKVEFLVSFYNNEISEKSEIFDDQFSVERPDGSNFTLKIRSTKLEDSAMYFCASSGGRRAYNEQFFGPGTRLTVL.